These T cell receptor beta chains were read from a single sample in a study of T cell repertoires in cytomegalovirus infection. TCRdb analysed the reads with MiXCR anew, one entry per CDR3 protein. The profile shows about 25,000 distinct CDR3 sequences, about 22% of them singletons. These receptors have no known antigen. This specimen was CD8+ T cells from cultured PBMCs, taken from culture after CMV antigen stimulation. The receptors derive from a human donor in good health (CMV status not recorded). Some clones in this sample may be carry-over from other donors' samples. CDR3s include the opening cysteine and the closing phenylalanine or tryptophan. The D gene is left open where the match is weak. The size of a clone is reported for some rows only, either as once, few or many, or as a class for expanded clones.

>TRBV4-2|TRBJ2-7|few|NA|13
CASSQGGSYEQYF
TGTGCCAGCAGCCAAGGGGGCTCCTACGAGCAGTACTTC
>TRBV5-1|TRBJ2-1|many|NA|15
CASSFNPGTYNEQFF
TGCGCCAGCAGCTTCAATCCAGGCACCTACAATGAGCAGTTCTTC
>TRBV19|TRBJ1-5|NA|NA|19
CASSIVGIPQRGRNQPQHF
TGTGCCAGTAGTATAGTCGGCATACCACAACGGGGTCGCAATCAGCCCCAGCATTTT
>TRBV29-1|TRBJ2-1|few|NA|12
CSGALQGTEQFF
TGCAGCGGCGCTTTACAAGGGACTGAGCAGTTCTTC
>TRBV7-9|TRBJ1-1|NA|TRBD1|15
CASISPGQGLGEAFF
TGTGCCAGCATTTCCCCCGGACAGGGGTTGGGTGAAGCTTTCTTT
>TRBV19|TRBJ2-3|NA|TRBD2|17
CASSIDLAGGGLNTQYF
TGTGCCAGTAGTATAGATCTGGCGGGGGGCGGGTTAAATACGCAGTATTTT
>TRBV7-8|TRBJ2-1|many|NA|17
CASSFLGKLSSYNEQFF
TGTGCCAGCAGCTTTCTTGGGAAGTTGAGCTCCTACAATGAGCAGTTCTTC
>TRBV4-1|TRBJ2-1|few|NA|16
CASSQSMGDSYNEQFF
TGCGCCAGCAGCCAGTCCATGGGGGATTCCTACAATGAGCAGTTCTTC
>TRBV11-2|TRBJ2-3|NA|TRBD2|16
CASSSNREVGTDTQYF
TGTGCCAGCAGCTCCAATCGGGAGGTCGGCACAGATACGCAGTATTTT
>TRBV7-4|TRBJ1-1|NA|NA|15
CASSPPLTGNTEAFF
TGTGCCAGCAGCCCCCCCCTAACAGGGAACACTGAAGCTTTCTTT
>TRBV7-8|TRBJ1-2|few|NA|15
CASSLEGSDNYGYTF
TGTGCCAGCAGCTTAGAAGGATCAGATAACTATGGCTACACCTTC
>TRBV7-2|TRBJ2-1|many|NA|15
CASSTLASSYNEQFF
TGTGCCAGCAGCACCTTAGCGAGCTCCTACAATGAGCAGTTCTTC
>TRBV19|TRBJ2-1|NA|TRBD1|13
CASSDRVYDEQFF
TGTGCCAGTAGCGACAGGGTCTATGATGAGCAGTTCTTC
>TRBV24-1|TRBJ2-3|few|TRBD1|18
CATSDFPGQGEAPDTQYF
TGTGCCACCAGTGATTTCCCGGGACAGGGTGAAGCCCCAGATACGCAGTATTTT
>TRBV13|TRBJ1-6|NA|NA|18
CASSYNRLWPRYNSPLHF
TGTGCCAGCAGCTACAACCGATTGTGGCCGAGATATAATTCACCCCTCCACTTT
>TRBV24-1|TRBJ2-1|NA|NA|13
CATSDSLDSEQFF
TGTGCCACCAGTGATTCTTTAGATAGTGAGCAGTTCTTC
>TRBV11-2|TRBJ2-1|few|TRBD2|23
CASSLDPHSGTSGGPLSYNEQFF
TGTGCCAGCAGCTTAGACCCCCACTCCGGGACTAGCGGGGGACCCCTCTCCTACAATGAGCAGTTCTTC
>TRBV6-1|TRBJ2-4|few|NA|14
CASSGSQGGNIQYF
TGTGCCAGCAGCGGCTCGCAAGGGGGAAACATTCAGTACTTC
>TRBV4-3|TRBJ2-2|NA|NA|17
CASSQDSQGRDTGELFF
TGCGCCAGCAGCCAAGATAGTCAGGGACGTGACACCGGGGAGCTGTTTTTT
>TRBV7-6|TRBJ2-2|NA|NA|15
CASSPLGRGAGELFF
TGTGCCAGCAGCCCCCTCGGCCGGGGTGCCGGGGAGCTGTTTTTT
>TRBV7-6|TRBJ1-6|many|NA|15
CASSVGQNQNSPLHF
TGTGCCAGCAGCGTGGGGCAGAATCAGAATTCACCCCTCCACTTT
>TRBV4-1|TRBJ2-7|NA|TRBD2|15
CASSQNLAGATEQYF
TGCGCCAGCAGCCAAAACCTAGCGGGGGCCACTGAGCAGTACTTC
>TRBV2|TRBJ2-7|many|NA|14
CASSLPQAPYEQYF
TGTGCCAGCAGTCTTCCCCAGGCCCCCTACGAGCAGTACTTC
>TRBV5-5|TRBJ2-1|many|NA|14
CASSLDGGFHEQFF
TGTGCCAGCAGCTTGGATGGAGGGTTCCATGAGCAGTTCTTC
>TRBV7-8|TRBJ2-4|many|TRBD1|15
CASSLGAGGTDIQYF
TGTGCCAGCAGCTTAGGGGCAGGGGGCACGGACATTCAGTACTTC
>TRBV10-2|TRBJ2-2|few|TRBD1|14
CATGTGQNTGELFF
TGCGCCACTGGGACAGGCCAGAACACCGGGGAGCTGTTTTTT
>TRBV6-5|TRBJ1-1|few|NA|15
CASTWRGHLGTEAFF
TGTGCCAGCACTTGGCGGGGGCATCTGGGCACTGAAGCTTTCTTT
>TRBV5-4|TRBJ2-2|few|TRBD2|16
CASSRGGLAITGELFF
TGTGCCAGCAGCCGGGGCGGACTAGCGATTACCGGGGAGCTGTTTTTT
>TRBV7-8|TRBJ1-5|many|NA|20
CASSLARRTGPEASNQPQHF
TGTGCCAGCAGCTTAGCGAGGAGGACCGGACCGGAGGCGAGCAATCAGCCCCAGCATTTT
>TRBV7-6|TRBJ1-1|NA|TRBD1|13
CASSQVETGELFF
TGTGCCAGCAGCCAGGTAGAAACAGGGGAGCTCTTCTTT
>TRBV6-5|TRBJ1-3|many|NA|13
CASSYSIGNTIYF
TGTGCCAGCAGTTACTCGATCGGAAACACCATATATTTT
>TRBV4-1|TRBJ1-2|NA|TRBD1|15
CASSQDRDRGPGYTF
TGTGCCAGCAGCCAAGATCGGGACAGGGGGCCTGGCTACACCTTC
>TRBV7-9|TRBJ1-4|NA|NA|14
CASSPPFDPEKLFF
TGTGCCAGCAGCCCGCCGTTCGACCCTGAAAAACTGTTTTTT
>TRBV7-9|TRBJ1-4|few|NA|17
CASSLALGSATNEKLFF
TGTGCCAGCAGCTTAGCGTTGGGGTCAGCAACTAATGAAAAACTGTTTTTT
>TRBV6-2/TRBV6-3|TRBJ1-2|NA|NA|15
CASSYGAQGNYGYTF
TGTGCCAGCAGTTACGGAGCACAGGGAAACTATGGCTACACCTTC
>TRBV20-1|TRBJ1-6|few|NA|15
CSARAGRVGNSPLHF
TGCAGTGCTAGAGCGGGCAGGGTAGGAAATTCACCCCTCCACTTT
>TRBV6-1|TRBJ1-1|many|NA|13
CASRRIRGEEAFF
TGTGCCAGCAGAAGGATAAGGGGCGAGGAAGCTTTCTTT
>TRBV28|TRBJ2-3|few|NA|18
CASSLWSQGFSGTDTQYF
TGTGCCAGCAGTTTATGGTCGCAGGGATTTAGTGGTACAGATACGCAGTATTTT
>TRBV9|TRBJ2-5|many|NA|15
CASSPQAGALDTQYF
TGTGCCAGCAGCCCCCAGGCGGGGGCCCTAGATACCCAGTACTTC
>TRBV5-1|TRBJ1-1|NA|NA|17
CASSLLSQGAADTEAFF
TGCGCCAGCAGCTTGTTATCTCAAGGGGCGGCCGACACTGAAGCTTTCTTT
>TRBV6-6|TRBJ2-5|NA|NA|15
CASSRSSRYQETQYF
TGTGCCAGCAGTCGATCCAGCAGGTACCAAGAGACCCAGTACTTC
>TRBV29-1|TRBJ2-7|NA|NA|13
CSVAHRSSYEQYF
TGCAGCGTTGCGCACAGGAGCTCCTACGAGCAGTACTTC
>TRBV4-3|TRBJ1-5|many|TRBD1|17
CASSQDSTGGRNQPQHF
TGCGCCAGCAGCCAAGATAGTACAGGGGGCCGCAATCAGCCCCAGCATTTT
>TRBV5-6|TRBJ2-7|NA|NA|13
CASSLNRAGEQYF
TGTGCCAGCAGCTTGAACAGGGCTGGCGAGCAGTACTTC
>TRBV7-8|TRBJ2-1|many|NA|16
CASSLTTGDSYNEQFF
TGTGCCAGCAGCTTAACTACTGGAGACTCCTACAATGAGCAGTTCTTC
>TRBV6-6|TRBJ1-2|NA|NA|16
CASSYGGSRGHYGYTF
TGTGCCAGCAGTTACGGTGGTAGTAGGGGACACTATGGCTACACCTTC
>TRBV6-1|TRBJ2-1|NA|TRBD1|15
CANSERTGDYNEQFF
TGTGCCAACAGTGAAAGGACAGGGGATTACAATGAGCAGTTCTTC
>TRBV5-4|TRBJ2-3|few|NA|14
CASSLSRLPDTQYF
TGTGCCAGCAGCTTGAGCAGACTACCAGATACGCAGTATTTT
>TRBV4-1|TRBJ2-7|NA|NA|13
CASSQGISYEQYF
TGCGCCAGCAGCCAAGGTATCAGCTACGAGCAGTACTTC
>TRBV9|TRBJ2-7|NA|NA|15
CASSVDGGLLREQYF
TGTGCCAGCAGCGTAGATGGGGGTTTGTTGCGCGAGCAGTACTTC
>TRBV5-1|TRBJ2-3|NA|NA|11
CASRATDTQYF
TGCGCCAGCAGAGCCACAGATACGCAGTATTTT
>TRBV7-6|TRBJ2-1|many|NA|15
CASARQGAGYNEQFF
TGTGCCAGCGCCCGACAAGGGGCCGGCTACAATGAGCAGTTCTTC
>TRBV12-3/TRBV12-4|TRBJ1-1|once|NA|14
CASSWNPPNTEAFF
TGTGCCAGCAGTTGGAACCCCCCGAACACTGAAGCTTTCTTT
>TRBV27|TRBJ2-4|NA|NA|13
CASSFDGLNIQYF
TGTGCCAGCAGTTTTGACGGTTTAAACATTCAGTACTTC
>TRBV3-1|TRBJ2-7|few|TRBD1|19
CASSQDADIYRDRDYEQYF
TGTGCCAGCAGCCAAGATGCCGATATCTACCGGGACAGGGACTACGAGCAGTACTTC
>TRBV20-1|TRBJ1-1|NA|NA|14
CSGRYLLENTEAFF
TGCAGTGGTCGGTACCTCTTAGAGAACACTGAAGCTTTCTTT
>TRBV7-6|TRBJ1-1|many|NA|14
CASSSLGTNTEAFF
TGTGCCAGCAGCTCCTTGGGTACGAACACTGAAGCTTTCTTT
>TRBV27|TRBJ2-7|NA|NA|15
CASSLLGGKGYEQYF
TGTGCCAGCAGTTTATTGGGGGGCAAGGGGTACGAGCAGTACTTC